This entry concerns a single T cell receptor beta chain. The repertoire was sequenced with immunoSEQ multiplex PCR; TCRdb's copy has only in-frame clones and lacks some. The sample shows more than 550,000 clones, about 87% of them seen only once. These data belong to a study of shared T cell receptors in the human thymus. CDR1 and CDR2 (germline): SEHNR, FQNEAQ (reference sequence). The CDR3 is made up of 16 amino acids. V dropped 5 bases and J dropped 1; count of bases not matched to a gene: 7. These data are also associated with another study on human thymus T cells. From that paper: The thymus was resected at corrective cardiac surgery. Thymic repertoires of unrelated individuals were reported in related research to overlap highly.

The gene calls are TRBV7-9 and TRBJ1-4, with 7 bases aligning to TRBD1. The sample consisted of thymocytes. The receptor comes from a boy under three years old with a congenital heart defect. The CDR3 DNA reads as TGTGCCAGCAGCAAAGGGACAGTCGAAACTAATGAAAAACTGTTTTTT. Protein sequence: CASSKGTVETNEKLFF.